This TCR beta chain stems from a study of blood T cell repertoires in COVID-19. As originally analysed: Nucleated cell number was recorded as an estimate derived from reference gene primer amplification. Using immunoSEQ multiplex PCR, the repertoire was profiled, and TCRdb retains in-frame clones only, with some absent. V and J calls and clone size are given by that table; D and trimming were obtained from the DNA. The repertoire consists of fewer than 200,000 clones, with about three quarters occurring once and the leading ten covering approximately 8.6%. The sequenced sample consisted of peripheral blood. This sequence originates from a woman aged 45-60 years with active or convalescent COVID-19.

The CDR3 region has the DNA TGCGCCAGCAGCCAAGTAAGAGGGAATGGTTCACCCCTCCACTTT. Residues: CASSQVRGNGSPLHF. This rearrangement joins TRBV4-3 to TRBJ1-6; D remains unclear. V lost 1 base and J lost 9, with 13 bases in between. This CDR3 is built from 15 residues. Germline CDR1 and CDR2: LGHNA and YSLEER.